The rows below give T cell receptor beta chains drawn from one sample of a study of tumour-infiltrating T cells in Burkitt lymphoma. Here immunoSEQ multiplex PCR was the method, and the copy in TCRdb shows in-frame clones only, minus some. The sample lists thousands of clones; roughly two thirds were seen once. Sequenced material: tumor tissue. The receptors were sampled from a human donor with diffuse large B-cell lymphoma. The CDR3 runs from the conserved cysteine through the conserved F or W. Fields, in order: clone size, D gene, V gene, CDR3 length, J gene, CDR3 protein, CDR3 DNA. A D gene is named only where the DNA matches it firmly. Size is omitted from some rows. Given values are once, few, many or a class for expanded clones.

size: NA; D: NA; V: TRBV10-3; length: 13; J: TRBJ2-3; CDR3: CAISEVSTDTQYF; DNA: TGTGCCATCAGTGAAGTGAGCACAGATACGCAGTATTTT
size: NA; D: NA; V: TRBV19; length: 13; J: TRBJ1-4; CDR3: CASSPPGNEKLFF; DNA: TGTGCCAGTAGTCCCCCGGGGAATGAAAAACTGTTTTTT
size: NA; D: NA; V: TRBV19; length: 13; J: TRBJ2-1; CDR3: CASSVASGGEQFF; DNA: TGTGCCAGTAGTGTTGCCTCCGGTGGGGAGCAGTTCTTC
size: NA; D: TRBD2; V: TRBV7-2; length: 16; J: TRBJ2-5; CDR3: CASSGGLAGNQETQYF; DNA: TGTGCCAGCAGCGGCGGACTAGCGGGGAACCAAGAGACCCAGTACTTC
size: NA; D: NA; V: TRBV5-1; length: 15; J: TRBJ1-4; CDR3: CASSGEKVRGEKLFF; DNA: TGCGCCAGCAGCGGCGAGAAGGTTCGGGGTGAAAAACTGTTTTTT
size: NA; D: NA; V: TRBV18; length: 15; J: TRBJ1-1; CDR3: CASSPIVGGGTEAFF; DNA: TGTGCCAGCTCACCAATTGTTGGAGGGGGCACTGAAGCTTTCTTT
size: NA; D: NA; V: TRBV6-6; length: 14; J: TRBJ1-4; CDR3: CASSLGVRDEKLFF; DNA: TGTGCCAGCAGTTTGGGAGTTAGAGATGAAAAACTGTTTTTT
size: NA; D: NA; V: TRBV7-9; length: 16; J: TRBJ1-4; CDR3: CASSPGTAPKLEKLFF; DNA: TGTGCCAGCAGCCCCGGGACTGCCCCAAAATTGGAAAAACTGTTTTTT
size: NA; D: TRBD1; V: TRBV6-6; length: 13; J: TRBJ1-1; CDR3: CASSYDRVTEAFF; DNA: TGTGCCAGCAGTTATGACAGGGTCACTGAAGCTTTCTTT
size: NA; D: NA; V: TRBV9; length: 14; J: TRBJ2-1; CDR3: CASSVVSSYNEQFF; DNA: TGTGCCAGCAGCGTAGTAAGCTCCTACAATGAGCAGTTCTTC
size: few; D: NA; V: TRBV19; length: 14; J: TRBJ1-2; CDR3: CASSIKLGPAGYTF; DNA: TGTGCCAGTAGTATAAAATTAGGACCCGCAGGCTACACCTTC
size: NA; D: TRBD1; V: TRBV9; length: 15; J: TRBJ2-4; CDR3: CASSVTGTGVNIQYF; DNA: TGTGCCAGCAGCGTGACCGGGACAGGGGTCAACATTCAGTACTTC
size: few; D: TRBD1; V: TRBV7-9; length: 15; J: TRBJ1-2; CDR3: CASSSGQGVTYGYTF; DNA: TGTGCCAGCAGCTCGGGACAGGGGGTGACCTATGGCTACACCTTC
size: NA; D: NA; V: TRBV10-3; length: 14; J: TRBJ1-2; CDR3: CAISESRVRYGYTF; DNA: TGTGCCATCAGTGAGTCACGAGTACGCTATGGCTACACCTTC
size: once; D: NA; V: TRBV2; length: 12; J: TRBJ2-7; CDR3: CASSEFSYEQYF; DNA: TGTGCCAGCAGTGAATTCTCCTACGAGCAGTACTTC
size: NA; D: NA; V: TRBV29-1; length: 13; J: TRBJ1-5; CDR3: CSVQKGLNQPQHF; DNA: TGCAGCGTCCAAAAGGGTCTCAATCAGCCCCAGCATTTT
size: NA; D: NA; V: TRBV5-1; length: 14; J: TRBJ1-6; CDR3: CASSFSSPNSPLHF; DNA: TGCGCCAGCAGCTTTTCTTCCCCAAATTCACCCCTCCACTTT
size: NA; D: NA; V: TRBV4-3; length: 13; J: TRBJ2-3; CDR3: CASSQGPEYTQYF; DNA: TGCGCCAGCAGCCAAGGCCCTGAATATACGCAGTATTTT
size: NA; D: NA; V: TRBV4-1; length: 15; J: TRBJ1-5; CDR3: CASSQGNSRNQPQHF; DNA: TGCGCCAGCAGCCAAGGTAACAGCCGCAATCAGCCCCAGCATTTT
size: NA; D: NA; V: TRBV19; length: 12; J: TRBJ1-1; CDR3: CASSMGYTEAFF; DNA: TGTGCCAGTAGCATGGGCTACACTGAAGCTTTCTTT
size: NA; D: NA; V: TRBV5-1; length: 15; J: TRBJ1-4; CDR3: CASSLGGRLNEKLFF; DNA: TGCGCCAGCAGCTTGGGCGGACGACTTAATGAAAAACTGTTTTTT
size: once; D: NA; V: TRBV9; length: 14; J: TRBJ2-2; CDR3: CASSVVGHTGELFF; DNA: TGTGCCAGCAGCGTAGTCGGACACACCGGGGAGCTGTTTTTT
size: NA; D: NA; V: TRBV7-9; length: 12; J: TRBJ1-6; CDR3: CASSFLQGPLHF; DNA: TGTGCCAGCAGCTTCCTACAAGGGCCCCTCCACTTT
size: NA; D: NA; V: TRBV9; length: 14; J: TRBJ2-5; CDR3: CASSWGPQEETQYF; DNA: TGTGCCAGCAGCTGGGGACCCCAGGAAGAGACCCAGTACTTC
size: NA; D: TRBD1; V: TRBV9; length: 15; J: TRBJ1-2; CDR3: CASSPQTGLVYGYTF; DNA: TGTGCCAGCAGCCCCCAGACAGGGCTAGTCTATGGCTACACCTTC
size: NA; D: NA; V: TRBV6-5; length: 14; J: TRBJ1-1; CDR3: CASSWTVRNTEAFF; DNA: TGTGCCAGCAGCTGGACAGTTAGGAACACTGAAGCTTTCTTT
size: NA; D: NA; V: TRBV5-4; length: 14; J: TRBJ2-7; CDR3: CASSSGQQSYEQYF; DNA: TGTGCCAGCAGTTCAGGACAGCAGTCCTACGAGCAGTACTTC
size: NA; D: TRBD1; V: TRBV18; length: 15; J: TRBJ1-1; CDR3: CASSPPEGAGTEAFF; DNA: TGTGCCAGCTCACCACCTGAGGGGGCAGGGACTGAAGCTTTCTTT
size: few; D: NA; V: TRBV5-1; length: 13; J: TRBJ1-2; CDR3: CASSPGTGYGYTF; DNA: TGCGCCAGCAGCCCAGGGACCGGCTATGGCTACACCTTC
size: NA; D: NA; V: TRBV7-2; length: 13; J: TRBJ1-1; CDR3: CASSPQLNTEAFF; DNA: TGTGCCAGCAGCCCACAGTTGAACACTGAAGCTTTCTTT
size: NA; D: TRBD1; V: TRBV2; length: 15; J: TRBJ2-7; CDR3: CASSPDRARIYEQYF; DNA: TGTGCCAGCAGTCCAGACAGGGCGAGGATCTACGAGCAGTACTTC
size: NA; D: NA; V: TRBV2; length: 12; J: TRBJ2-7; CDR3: CASTTPGGGQYF; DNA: TGTGCCAGCACGACCCCCGGGGGAGGGCAGTACTTC
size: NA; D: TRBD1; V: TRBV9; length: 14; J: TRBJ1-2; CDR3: CASSSWTGQLGYTF; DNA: TGTGCCAGCAGCTCTTGGACAGGACAGTTAGGCTACACCTTC
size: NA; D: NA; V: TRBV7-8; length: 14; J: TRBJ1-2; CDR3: CASSIFQGNYGYTF; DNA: TGTGCCAGCAGCATATTCCAGGGGAACTATGGCTACACCTTC
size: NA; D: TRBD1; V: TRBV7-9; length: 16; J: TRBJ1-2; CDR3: CASSSPGGGGGYGYTF; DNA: TGTGCCAGCAGCTCCCCGGGTGGAGGGGGCGGTTATGGCTACACCTTC
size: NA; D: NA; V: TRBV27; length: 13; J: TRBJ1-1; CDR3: CASSLSGGTEAFF; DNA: TGTGCCAGCAGTTTATCGGGGGGAACTGAAGCTTTCTTT
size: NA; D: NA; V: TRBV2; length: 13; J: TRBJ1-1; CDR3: CASTFLRDAEAFF; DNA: TGTGCCAGCACCTTTCTGAGGGACGCTGAAGCTTTCTTT